The 20 T cell receptor beta chains listed next were all sequenced from one sample in a study of chemoradiotherapy in HPV16-positive cancers. Method: immunoSEQ multiplex PCR; TCRdb's copy keeps in-frame clones and lacks some. The repertoire holds some 32,000 clones, with 70% to 90% as singletons. The sequences come from blood, collected from a patient who underwent chemoradiotherapy. The receptors were sampled from a human donor with HPV-associated anogenital cancer.

The chain joins TRBV11-2 to TRBJ2-3; tentative D call: TRBD2 (7 bases). The germline V gene has CDR1 SGHAT and CDR2 FQNNGV. The V end was cut by 1 base, the J end by 2 bases, with 10 bases between. CDR3 length: 15 residues. The CDR3 loop is CASSLGGGPTDTQYF. In DNA, the CDR3 is TGTGCCAGCAGCTTAGGCGGGGGCCCCACAGATACGCAGTATTTT.

This chain links TRBV2 with TRBJ2-7; either TRBD1 or TRBD2 may fit D (5 bases each). The germline V gene has CDR1 SNHLY and CDR2 FYNNEI. Trimming cost V 8 bases and J 5 bases, with 13 bases left between them. The CDR3 covers 12 residues. The chain's CDR3 is CASGTEENEQYF. CDR3 nucleotide sequence: TGTGCCAGCGGGACGGAGGAGAACGAGCAGTACTTC.

The chain couples TRBV7-2 to TRBJ2-7; tentative D call: TRBD2 (5 bases). Germline CDR1 SGHTA, CDR2 FQGNSA. The CDR3 extends over 13 amino acids. Trimming shortened V by 5 bases and J by 6 bases, and 14 bases separated the two germline ends. The CDR3: CASSPSREGEQYF. The CDR3 coding sequence is TGTGCCAGCAGCCCTTCCCGCGAGGGCGAGCAGTACTTC.

V usage is TRBV12-5 and J usage is TRBJ2-7; D gene ambiguous. With 6 bases removed from V and 4 bases from J, the gap between germline ends came to 19 bases. The germline CDR1 and CDR2 sequences are LGHNT and FRNRAP. This CDR3 contains 15 residues. CDR3 in DNA: TGTGCTAGTGGCAGGTCCGGGCTAGGGCCTTACGAGCAGTACTTC. Translation: CASGRSGLGPYEQYF. Looking up the rest from reference TRBV12-5 and TRBJ2-7 gives the full variable domain: DARVTQTPRHKVTEMGQEVTMRCQPILGHNTVFWYRQTMMQGLELLAYFRNRAPLDDSGMPKDRFSAEMPDATLATLKIQPSEPRDSAVYFCASGRSGLGPYEQYFGPGTRLTVT.

J is TRBJ1-4 and V is TRBV11-3, with TRBD1 matching 11 bases. The CDR3 contains 17 residues. Germline CDR1 and CDR2: SGHNT and YENEEA. The J segment lost 0 bases and the V segment lost 5 bases, leaving 5 bases of the junction unmatched. This chain's CDR3 is CASSPRDRGTTNEKLFF. The CDR3 DNA is TGTGCCAGCAGCCCCCGGGACAGGGGGACAACTAATGAAAAACTGTTTTTT. The whole variable domain, filled in from reference TRBV11-3 and TRBJ1-4, reads EAGVVQSPRYKIIEKKQPVAFWCNPISGHNTLYWYLQNLGQGPELLIRYENEEAVDDSQLPKDRFSAERLKGVDSTLKIQPAELGDSAVYLCASSPRDRGTTNEKLFFGSGTQLSVL.

As concerns this clone: Other DNA sequences in the same sample also yield this CDR3. The rearrangement joins TRBV30 to TRBJ2-3; TRBD1 is a possible D gene (6 bases). The CDR3 length is 16 residues. The germline V gene encodes CDR1 GTSNPN and CDR2 SVGIG (reference sequence). Trimming took off 4 bases at V and 0 bases at J, with 17 bases between the two ends. CDR3 coding DNA: TGTGCCTGGACTTTACCGGGACAAGTTAGCACAGATACGCAGTATTTT. This sequence encodes CAWTLPGQVSTDTQYF.

This chain connects TRBV10-1 to TRBJ2-3, with TRBD2 matching over 11 bases. Trimming at V came to 5 bases and at J to 1 base, leaving 5 bases not matched to a gene. The CDR3 sequence is 16 residues long. Germline-derived CDR1 and CDR2 are WNHNN and SYGVQD (reference sequence). CDR3 protein: CASSPATSGGTDTQYF. The CDR3 bases are TGCGCCAGCAGTCCGGCGACTAGCGGGGGCACAGATACGCAGTATTTT.

The chain employs TRBV5-1 and TRBJ2-5; a possible D gene is TRBD1 (6 bases). This CDR3 contains 15 residues. Germline CDR1 is SGHRS and CDR2 is YFSETQ. V was cut by 1 base and J by 5 bases, with 15 bases left in between. The CDR3: CASSLTRGGRETQYF. CDR3 sequence (DNA): TGCGCCAGCAGCTTGACCAGAGGGGGTAGGGAGACCCAGTACTTC.

The rearrangement links TRBV11-2 to TRBJ1-4, with TRBD1 matching over 7 bases. This CDR3 is 15 amino acids long. Looked up from germline, CDR1 is SGHAT and CDR2 is FQNNGV. After removal of 5 bases from V and 2 bases from J, the junction contained 5 bases not matched to a gene. The CDR3 here is CASSRTGVTNEKLFF. The DNA for the CDR3 is TGTGCCAGCAGCCGAACAGGGGTGACTAATGAAAAACTGTTTTTT.

This sequence joins TRBV7-2 and TRBJ2-7; D may be TRBD1 (6 bases). V was pared by 4 bases and J by 0 bases, with 19 bases between. Germline lookup yields CDR1 SGHTA and CDR2 FQGNSA. The CDR3 consists of 17 residues. The CDR3, as DNA: TGTGCCAGCAGCTCCCAGGGGTATGGACAGAGCTCCTACGAGCAGTACTTC. This gives the protein CASSSQGYGQSSYEQYF.

The CDR3 spells CASSASEPGQGYEQYF. The CDR3 DNA reads TGTGCCAGCAGCGCCTCAGAGCCCGGACAGGGGTACGAGCAGTACTTC. This chain links TRBV9 with TRBJ2-7; 9 bases agree with TRBD1. The J segment lost 4 bases and the V segment lost 3 bases, leaving 11 bases of the junction unmatched. The CDR3 consists of 16 residues. In germline, CDR1 is SGDLS, CDR2 YYNGEE.

The chain couples TRBV7-2 to TRBJ2-5; no firm D call. Germline V lookup: CDR1 SGHTA, CDR2 FQGNSA. The CDR3 has 16 residues. V lost 5 bases to trimming and J lost 1 base, with 17 bases between them. The CDR3 sequence is CASSVDLGGSQETQYF. DNA for the CDR3: TGTGCCAGCAGCGTAGACCTTGGTGGCAGCCAAGAGACCCAGTACTTC.

The chain employs TRBV9 and TRBJ2-1, with 9 bases lining up with TRBD1. Trimming took 0 bases from V and 7 from J; bases not matched to a gene: 17. Per the germline V gene, CDR1 is SGDLS and CDR2 is YYNGEE. The CDR3 loop spans 19 amino acids. CDR3 in amino acids: CASSVGFGTGTPRGNEQFF. The CDR3 DNA sequence: TGTGCCAGCAGCGTAGGTTTTGGGACAGGGACCCCCCGGGGGAATGAGCAGTTCTTC.

The chain carries TRBV5-6 and TRBJ2-3, with D possibly being TRBD2 (7 bases). Trimming removed 4 bases from V and 5 bases from J, with 14 bases in between. There are 14 residues in the CDR3. Germline V gene sequence: CDR1 SGHDT, CDR2 YYEEEE. This chain's CDR3 is CASSTRGAIDTQYF. The DNA of the CDR3 is TGTGCCAGCAGCACACGGGGGGCGATAGATACGCAGTATTTT.

In its sample, this clone was seen once. The chain couples TRBV5-6 to TRBJ1-5, with D possibly matching TRBD1 (6 bases). Germline V gene data show CDR1 as SGHDT and CDR2 as YYEEEE. This CDR3 spans 14 amino acids. V was trimmed by 4 bases and J by 7 bases, leaving 15 bases between them. The CDR3 reads CASSVQGLAQPQHF. The CDR3 bases are TGTGCCAGCAGCGTACAGGGTTTGGCGCAGCCCCAGCATTTT. Looking up the rest from reference TRBV5-6 and TRBJ1-5 gives the full variable domain: DAGVTQSPTHLIKTRGQQVTLRCSPKSGHDTVSWYQQALGQGPQFIFQYYEEEERQRGNFPDRFSGHQFPNYSSELNVNALLLGDSALYLCASSVQGLAQPQHFGDGTRLSIL.

The chain carries TRBV4-3 and TRBJ2-1, with 7 bases lining up with TRBD2. CDR1 LGHNA and CDR2 YSLEER come from the germline V gene. The ends lost 4 bases at V and 7 bases at J; junction bases unmatched: 16. The CDR3 has 17 residues. DNA for the CDR3: TGCGCCAGCAGCCCCCTTGACGGGGGGAGGGAGGGGAATGAGCAGTTCTTC. It is translated as CASSPLDGGREGNEQFF.

The chain combines TRBV25-1 with TRBJ1-6, with D perhaps TRBD1 (6 bases). Trimming left V 1 base short and J 8 bases short, with 12 bases between. The length of the CDR3 is 15 residues. CDR1 MGHDK and CDR2 SYGVNS come from the germline V gene. CDR3 in amino acids: CASSESGGGDSPLHF. The CDR3 region has the DNA TGTGCCAGCAGTGAATCGGGAGGGGGGGATTCACCCCTCCACTTT. The whole variable domain, filled in from reference TRBV25-1 and TRBJ1-6, reads EADIYQTPRYLVIGTGKKITLECSQTMGHDKMYWYQQDPGMELHLIHYSYGVNSTEKGDLSSESTVSRIRTEHFPLTLESARPSHTSQYLCASSESGGGDSPLHFGNGTRLTVT.

The chain joins TRBV7-9 to TRBJ1-2; 12 bases are a match to TRBD1. Per germline, CDR1 SEHNR and CDR2 FQNEAQ (reference sequence). This CDR3 has 16 residues. Trimming took 1 base from V and 4 from J; bases not matched to a gene: 4. The CDR3 DNA is TGTGCCAGCAGCTTAGTGGGGACAGGGGGCGGCTATGGCTACACCTTC. Amino acids: CASSLVGTGGGYGYTF.

J is TRBJ2-5 and V is TRBV4-2; 7 positions agree with TRBD2. After removal of 3 bases from V and 1 base from J, the junction contained 2 bases not matched to a gene. Germline CDR1 is LGHNA and CDR2 is YNFKEQ. The CDR3 spans 14 residues. CDR3 sequence reads: CASSQSGTQETQYF. In nucleotides, the CDR3 is TGTGCCAGCAGCCAGAGCGGGACCCAAGAGACCCAGTACTTC.

CDR3 in DNA: TGTGCCTGGAGTGTACAGATGGGGTATGGCTACACCTTC. Translated, it gives CAWSVQMGYGYTF. This rearrangement joins TRBV30 to TRBJ1-2; D unresolved. The CDR3 is 13 amino acids. V lost 0 bases, J lost 5 bases, and 10 bases lay in between. The V gene's germline CDR1 is GTSNPN and CDR2 SVGIG (reference sequence). Complete variable domain (other parts from reference TRBV30 and TRBJ1-2): SQTIHQWPATLVQPVGSPLSLECTVEGTSNPNLYWYRQAAGRGLQLLFYSVGIGQISSEVPQNLSASRPQDRQFILSSKKLLLSDSGFYLCAWSVQMGYGYTFGSGTRLTVV.